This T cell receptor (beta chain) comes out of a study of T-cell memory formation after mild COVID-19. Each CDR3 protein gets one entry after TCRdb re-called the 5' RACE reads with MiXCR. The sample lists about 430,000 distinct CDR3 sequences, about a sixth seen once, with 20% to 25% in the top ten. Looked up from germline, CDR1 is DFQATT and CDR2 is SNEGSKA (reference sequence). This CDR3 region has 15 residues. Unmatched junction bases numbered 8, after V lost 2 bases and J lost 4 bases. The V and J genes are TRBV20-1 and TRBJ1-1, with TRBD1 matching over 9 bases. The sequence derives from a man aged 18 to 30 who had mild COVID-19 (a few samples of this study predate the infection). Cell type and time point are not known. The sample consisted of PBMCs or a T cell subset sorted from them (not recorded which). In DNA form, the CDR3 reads TGCAGTGCTAGATTCCCGGGACAGGGAGGCACTGAAGCTTTCTTT. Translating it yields CSARFPGQGGTEAFF.